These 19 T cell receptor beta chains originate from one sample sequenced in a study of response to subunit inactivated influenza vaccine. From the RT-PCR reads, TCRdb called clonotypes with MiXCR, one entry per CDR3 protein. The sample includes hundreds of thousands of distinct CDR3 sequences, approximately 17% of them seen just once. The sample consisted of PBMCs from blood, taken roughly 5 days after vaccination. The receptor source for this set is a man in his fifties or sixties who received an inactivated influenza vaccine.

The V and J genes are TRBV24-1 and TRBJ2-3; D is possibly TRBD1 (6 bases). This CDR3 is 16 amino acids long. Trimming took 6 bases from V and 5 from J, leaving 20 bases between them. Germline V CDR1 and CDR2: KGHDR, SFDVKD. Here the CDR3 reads CATSSRGLVGLDTQYF. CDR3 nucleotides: TGTGCCACCAGTTCCAGGGGATTAGTGGGCTTAGATACGCAGTATTTT.

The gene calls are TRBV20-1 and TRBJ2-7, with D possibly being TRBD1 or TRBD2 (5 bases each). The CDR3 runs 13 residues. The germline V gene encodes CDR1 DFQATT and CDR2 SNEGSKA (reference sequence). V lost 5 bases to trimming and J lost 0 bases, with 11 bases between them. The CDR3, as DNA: TGCAGTGCTGATGGGACCGCCTCCTACGAGCAGTACTTC. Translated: CSADGTASYEQYF.

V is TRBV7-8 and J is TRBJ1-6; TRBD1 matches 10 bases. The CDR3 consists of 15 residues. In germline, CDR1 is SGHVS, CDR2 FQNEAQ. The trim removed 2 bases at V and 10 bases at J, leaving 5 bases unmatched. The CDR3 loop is CASSLRTGGSSPLHF. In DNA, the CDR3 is TGTGCCAGCAGCTTACGGACAGGGGGATCCTCACCCCTCCACTTT. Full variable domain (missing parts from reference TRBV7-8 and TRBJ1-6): GAGVSQSPRYKVAKRGQDVALRCDPISGHVSLFWYQQALGQGPEFLTYFQNEAQLDKSGLPSDRFFAERPEGSVSTLKIQRTQQEDSAVYLCASSLRTGGSSPLHFGNGTRLTVT.

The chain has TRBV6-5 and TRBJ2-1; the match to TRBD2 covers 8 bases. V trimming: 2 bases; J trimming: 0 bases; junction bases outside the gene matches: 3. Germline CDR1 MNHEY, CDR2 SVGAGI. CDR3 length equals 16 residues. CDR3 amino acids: CASSYGGLVSYNEQFF. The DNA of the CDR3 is TGTGCCAGCAGTTACGGGGGACTAGTCTCCTACAATGAGCAGTTCTTC.

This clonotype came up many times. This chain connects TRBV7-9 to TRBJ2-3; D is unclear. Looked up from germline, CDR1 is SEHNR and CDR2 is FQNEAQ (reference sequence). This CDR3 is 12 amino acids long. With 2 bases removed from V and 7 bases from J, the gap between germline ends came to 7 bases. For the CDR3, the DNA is TGTGCCAGCAGCTTAAGGCGGAATACGCAGTATTTT. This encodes CASSLRRNTQYF.

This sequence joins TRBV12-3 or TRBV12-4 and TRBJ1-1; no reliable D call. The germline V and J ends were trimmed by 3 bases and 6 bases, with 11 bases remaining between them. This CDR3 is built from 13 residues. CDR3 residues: CASSLGQIPEAFF. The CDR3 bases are TGTGCCAGCAGTTTGGGCCAGATCCCTGAAGCTTTCTTT.

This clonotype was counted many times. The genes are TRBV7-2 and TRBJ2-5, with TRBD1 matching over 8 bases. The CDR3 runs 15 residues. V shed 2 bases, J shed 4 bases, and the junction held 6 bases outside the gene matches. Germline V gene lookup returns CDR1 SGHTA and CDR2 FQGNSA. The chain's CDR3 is CASSLRQGAGETQYF. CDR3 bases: TGTGCCAGCAGCTTACGTCAGGGGGCGGGAGAGACCCAGTACTTC. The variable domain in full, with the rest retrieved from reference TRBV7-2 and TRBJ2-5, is GAGVSQSPSNKVTEKGKDVELRCDPISGHTALYWYRQSLGQGLEFLIYFQGNSAPDKSGLPSDRFSAERTGGSVSTLTIQRTQQEDSAVYLCASSLRQGAGETQYFGPGTRLLVL.

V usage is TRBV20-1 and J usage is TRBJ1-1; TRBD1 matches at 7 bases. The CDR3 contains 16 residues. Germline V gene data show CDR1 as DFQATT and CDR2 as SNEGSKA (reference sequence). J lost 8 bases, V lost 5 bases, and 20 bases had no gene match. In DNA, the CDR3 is TGCAGTGCTTGGGGCCGGATGGGGGACAGAGAGATCGAAGCTTTCTTT. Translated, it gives CSAWGRMGDREIEAFF.

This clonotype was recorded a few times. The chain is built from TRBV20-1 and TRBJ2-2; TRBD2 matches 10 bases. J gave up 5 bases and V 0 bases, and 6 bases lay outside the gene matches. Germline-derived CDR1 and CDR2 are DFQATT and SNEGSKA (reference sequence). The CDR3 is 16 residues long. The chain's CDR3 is CSARDLAGVVTGELFF. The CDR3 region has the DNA TGCAGTGCTAGAGATCTAGCGGGAGTTGTGACCGGGGAGCTGTTTTTT.

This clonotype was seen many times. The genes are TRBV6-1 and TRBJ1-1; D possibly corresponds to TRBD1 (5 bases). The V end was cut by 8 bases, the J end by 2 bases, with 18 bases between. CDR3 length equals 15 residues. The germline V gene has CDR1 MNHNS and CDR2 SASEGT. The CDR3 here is CASHAAGRGNTEAFF. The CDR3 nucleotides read TGTGCCAGCCACGCGGCTGGGAGGGGAAACACTGAAGCTTTCTTT.

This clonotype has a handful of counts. DNA of the CDR3: TGTGCCAGCAGTTTTGCGACAGGGAACACTGAAGCTTTCTTT. This gives the protein CASSFATGNTEAFF. This sequence joins TRBV12-3 or TRBV12-4 and TRBJ1-1; maybe TRBD1 (6 bases). The CDR3 has 14 residues. The ends were cut back, 3 bases at V and 1 base at J, with 9 bases in the middle.

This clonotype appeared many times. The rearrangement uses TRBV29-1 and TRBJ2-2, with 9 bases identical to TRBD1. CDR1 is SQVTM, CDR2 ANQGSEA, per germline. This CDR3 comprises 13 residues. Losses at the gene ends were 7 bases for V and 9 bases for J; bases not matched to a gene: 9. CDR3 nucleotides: TGCAGCGCTGGGACAGGGATCCACAGGGAGCTGTTTTTT. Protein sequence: CSAGTGIHRELFF.

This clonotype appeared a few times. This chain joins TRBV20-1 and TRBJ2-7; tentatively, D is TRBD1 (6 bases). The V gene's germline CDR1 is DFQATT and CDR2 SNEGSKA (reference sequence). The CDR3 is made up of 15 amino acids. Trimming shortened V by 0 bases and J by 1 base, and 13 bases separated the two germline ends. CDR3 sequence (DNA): TGCAGTGCTAGAGATGTGCCAGGGGAGTCCTACGAGCAGTACTTC. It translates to CSARDVPGESYEQYF.

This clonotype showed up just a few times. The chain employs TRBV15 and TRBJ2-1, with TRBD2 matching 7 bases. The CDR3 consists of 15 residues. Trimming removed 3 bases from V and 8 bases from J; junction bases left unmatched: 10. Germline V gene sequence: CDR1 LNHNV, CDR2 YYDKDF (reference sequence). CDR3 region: CATSRPRGGRDEQFF. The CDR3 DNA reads TGTGCCACCAGCAGGCCCCGGGGAGGGCGGGATGAGCAGTTCTTC.

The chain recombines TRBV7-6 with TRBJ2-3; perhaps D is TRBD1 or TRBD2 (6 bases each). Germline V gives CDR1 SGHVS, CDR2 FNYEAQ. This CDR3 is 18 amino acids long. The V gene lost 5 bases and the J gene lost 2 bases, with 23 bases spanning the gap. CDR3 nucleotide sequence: TGTGCCAGCAGCCCCAGGGGTTACCGGGGGCGATACACAGATACGCAGTATTTT. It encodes CASSPRGYRGRYTDTQYF.

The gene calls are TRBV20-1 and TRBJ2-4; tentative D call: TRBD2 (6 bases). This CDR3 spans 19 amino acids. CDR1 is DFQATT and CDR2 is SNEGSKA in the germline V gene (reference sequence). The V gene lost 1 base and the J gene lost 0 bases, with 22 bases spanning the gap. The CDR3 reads CSARGFSSGENIAKNIQYF. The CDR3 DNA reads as TGCAGTGCTAGAGGATTTTCTTCGGGGGAGAATATAGCCAAAAACATTCAGTACTTC.

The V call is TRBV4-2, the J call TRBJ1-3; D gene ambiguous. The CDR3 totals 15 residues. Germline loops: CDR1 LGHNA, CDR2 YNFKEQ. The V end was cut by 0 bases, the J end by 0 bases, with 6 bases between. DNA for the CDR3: TGTGCCAGCAGCCAAGATCTGGTCTCTGGAAACACCATATATTTT. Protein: CASSQDLVSGNTIYF.

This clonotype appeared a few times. CDR3 region: CASSPTSGRRNEQFF. The CDR3, as DNA: TGTGCCAGCAGTCCAACAAGCGGGAGGCGCAATGAGCAGTTCTTC. The chain has TRBV12-3 or TRBV12-4 and TRBJ2-1; the match to TRBD2 covers 9 bases. V lost 5 bases and J lost 6; bases outside the gene matches: 8. This CDR3 contains 15 residues.

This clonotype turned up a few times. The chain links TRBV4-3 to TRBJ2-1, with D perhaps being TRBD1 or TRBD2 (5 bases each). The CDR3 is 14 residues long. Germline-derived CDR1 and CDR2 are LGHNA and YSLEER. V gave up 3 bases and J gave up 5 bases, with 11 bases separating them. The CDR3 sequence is CASSHRDGHNEQFF. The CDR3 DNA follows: TGCGCCAGCAGCCACCGGGACGGACACAATGAGCAGTTCTTC.